This TCR beta chain originates from a study of blood T cells in healthy people across ages. Whole-study findings and limits: For the donors, CMV status was unknown and possibly confounded expanded clonotype changes.

Donors were healthy Caucasian individuals from Russia aged roughly 6 to 100. Germline V gene lookup returns CDR1 SGHDN and CDR2 FVKESK. Trimming pared 4 bases from V and 8 bases from J, leaving 11 bases between. This CDR3 is 12 amino acids long. Regarding this clonotype: What it binds is unknown.

The second PCR ran roughly 6 to 11 cycles with a sample-barcoded 5' primer and J-beta primers. Tags on each cDNA molecule came from a template-switch adaptor with 12 random nucleotides. One entry per CDR3 protein, called by TCRdb with MiXCR from the 5' RACE reads. The table shows around 620,000 distinct CDR3 sequences, with 25% to 30% occurring only once. The V gene is TRBV14, the J gene TRBJ1-1, with D hard to call. Sequencing was carried out using blood. This clonotype was sampled from a woman aged 70-85 years in good health. CDR3 amino acids: CASSPCRREAFF. As DNA, the CDR3 is TGTGCCAGCAGCCCCTGCAGAAGGGAAGCTTTCTTT.